This T cell receptor (beta chain) emerged from a study of OX40 agonist ivuxolimab in advanced cancers. The protocol was immunoSEQ multiplex PCR, while the TCRdb copy is restricted to in-frame clones and leaves out a portion. The sample contains 65,000 to 80,000 clones, 93% of which appear only once. CDR1 and CDR2 from the germline V gene are SQVTM and ANQGSEA. This CDR3 has 13 amino acids. The junction had 2 bases not matched to a gene; V was cut back by 6 bases and J by 1 base. The sample was CD4+ or CD8+ T cells sorted from blood, taken in a trial of the OX40 agonist ivuxolimab. This chain joins TRBV29-1 and TRBJ2-1; 8 bases map to TRBD1. This clonotype originated in an adult with an advanced solid tumor such as melanoma, head and neck, liver or kidney cancer. The CDR3 coding sequence is TGCAGCGTAACAGGGGGGTCCTACAATGAGCAGTTCTTC. This sequence encodes CSVTGGSYNEQFF.